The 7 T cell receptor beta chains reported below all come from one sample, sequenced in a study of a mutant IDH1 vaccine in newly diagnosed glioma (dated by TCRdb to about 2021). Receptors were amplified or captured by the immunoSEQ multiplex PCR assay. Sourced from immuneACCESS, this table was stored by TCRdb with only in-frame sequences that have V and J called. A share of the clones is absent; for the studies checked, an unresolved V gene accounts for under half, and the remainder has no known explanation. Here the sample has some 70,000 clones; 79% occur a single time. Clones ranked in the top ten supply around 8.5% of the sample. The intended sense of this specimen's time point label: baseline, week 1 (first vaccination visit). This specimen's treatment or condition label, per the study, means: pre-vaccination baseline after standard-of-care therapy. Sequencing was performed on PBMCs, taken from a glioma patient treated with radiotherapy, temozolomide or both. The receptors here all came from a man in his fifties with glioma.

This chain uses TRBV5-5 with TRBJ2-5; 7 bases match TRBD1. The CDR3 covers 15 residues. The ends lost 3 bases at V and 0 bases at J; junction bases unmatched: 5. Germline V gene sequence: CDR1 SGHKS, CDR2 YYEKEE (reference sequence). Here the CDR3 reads CASSWPGTDQETQYF. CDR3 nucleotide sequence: TGTGCCAGCAGCTGGCCCGGGACAGACCAAGAGACCCAGTACTTC.

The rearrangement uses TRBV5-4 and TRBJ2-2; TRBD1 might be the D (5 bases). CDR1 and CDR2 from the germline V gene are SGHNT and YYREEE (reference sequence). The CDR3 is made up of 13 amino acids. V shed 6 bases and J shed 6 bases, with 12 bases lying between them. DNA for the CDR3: TGTGCCAGCAAACAGGATAGTGCCGGGGAGCTGTTTTTT. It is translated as CASKQDSAGELFF.

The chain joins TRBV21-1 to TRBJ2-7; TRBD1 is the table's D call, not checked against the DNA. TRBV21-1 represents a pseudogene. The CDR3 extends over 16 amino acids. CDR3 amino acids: CASSKARDDSTYEQYF. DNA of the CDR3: TGTGCCAGCAGCAAAGCGCGAGACGACAGTACCTACGAGCAGTACTTC.

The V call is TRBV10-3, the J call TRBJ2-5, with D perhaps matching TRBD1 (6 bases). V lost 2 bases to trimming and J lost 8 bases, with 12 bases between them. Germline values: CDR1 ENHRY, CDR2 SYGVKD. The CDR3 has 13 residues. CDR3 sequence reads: CAISEGTPSTQYF. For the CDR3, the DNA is TGTGCCATCAGTGAGGGGACACCGAGTACCCAGTACTTC.

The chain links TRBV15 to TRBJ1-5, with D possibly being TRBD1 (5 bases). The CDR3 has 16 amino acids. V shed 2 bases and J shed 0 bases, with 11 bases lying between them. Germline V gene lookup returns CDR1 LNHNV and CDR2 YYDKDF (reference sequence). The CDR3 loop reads CATSRKTEYSNQPQHF. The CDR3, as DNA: TGTGCCACCAGCAGAAAGACAGAGTATAGCAATCAGCCCCAGCATTTT.

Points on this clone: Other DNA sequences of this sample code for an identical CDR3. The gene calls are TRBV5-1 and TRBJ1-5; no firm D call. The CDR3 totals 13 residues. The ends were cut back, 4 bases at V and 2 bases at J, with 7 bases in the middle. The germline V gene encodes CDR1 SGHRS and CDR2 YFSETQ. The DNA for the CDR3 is TGCGCCAGCAGCCCCAGTGGCAATCAGCCCCAGCATTTT. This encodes CASSPSGNQPQHF.

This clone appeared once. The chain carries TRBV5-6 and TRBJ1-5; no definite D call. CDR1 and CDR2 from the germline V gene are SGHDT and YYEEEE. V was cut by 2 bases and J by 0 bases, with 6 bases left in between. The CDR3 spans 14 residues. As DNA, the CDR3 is TGTGCCAGCAGCTTCCGGATTAGCAATCAGCCCCAGCATTTT. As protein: CASSFRISNQPQHF.